The clone carrying this T cell receptor (beta chain) appeared once. This CDR3 region has 13 residues. V dropped 6 bases and J dropped 5 bases, with 13 bases sitting between them. Germline loops: CDR1 LGHNT, CDR2 FRNRAP. Sequenced by immunoSEQ multiplex PCR; TCRdb stores in-frame clones only, minus some. The sample shows over 150,000 clones, over 70% of them seen only once. The source of the sample is a study of blood T cell repertoires in COVID-19. Overall study: The United States, Italy and Spain were the sources of the acute and convalescent COVID-19 samples. The cDNA or gDNA used as material had been derived from T cells, B-cell-depleted T cells, or PBMCs.

Sequences were obtained from peripheral blood. The chain links TRBV12-5 to TRBJ2-5; a possible D gene is TRBD2 (6 bases). This clonotype originated in a woman in her 70s who had recovered from COVID-19. CDR3 DNA: TGTGCTAGTGGCCGGGGGTCAGGGGAGACCCAGTACTTC. It is translated as CASGRGSGETQYF.